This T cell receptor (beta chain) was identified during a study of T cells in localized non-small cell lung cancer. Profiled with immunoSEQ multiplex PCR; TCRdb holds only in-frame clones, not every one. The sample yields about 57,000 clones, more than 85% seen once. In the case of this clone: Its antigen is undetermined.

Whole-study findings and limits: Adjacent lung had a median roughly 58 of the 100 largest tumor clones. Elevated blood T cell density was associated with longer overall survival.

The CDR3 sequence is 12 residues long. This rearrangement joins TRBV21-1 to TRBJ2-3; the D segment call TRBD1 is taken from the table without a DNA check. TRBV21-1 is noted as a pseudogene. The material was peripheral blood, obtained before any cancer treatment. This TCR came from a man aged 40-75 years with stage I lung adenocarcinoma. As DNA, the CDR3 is TGTGCCAGCTCAGGGCTGTCTGATACGCAGTATTTT. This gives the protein CASSGLSDTQYF.